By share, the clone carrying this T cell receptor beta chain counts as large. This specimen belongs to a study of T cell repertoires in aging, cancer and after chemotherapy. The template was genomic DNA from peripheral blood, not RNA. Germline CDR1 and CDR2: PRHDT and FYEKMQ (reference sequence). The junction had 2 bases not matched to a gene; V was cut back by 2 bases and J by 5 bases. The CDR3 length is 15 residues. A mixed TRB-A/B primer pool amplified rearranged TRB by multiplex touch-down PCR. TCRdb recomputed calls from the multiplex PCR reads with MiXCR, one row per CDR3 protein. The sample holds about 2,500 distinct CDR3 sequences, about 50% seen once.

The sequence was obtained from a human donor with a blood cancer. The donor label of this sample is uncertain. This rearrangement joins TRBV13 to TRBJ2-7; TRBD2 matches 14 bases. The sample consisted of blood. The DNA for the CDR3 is TGTGCCAGCAGCTTAAGACTAGCGGGGGGGAACGAGCAGTACTTC. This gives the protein CASSLRLAGGNEQYF.